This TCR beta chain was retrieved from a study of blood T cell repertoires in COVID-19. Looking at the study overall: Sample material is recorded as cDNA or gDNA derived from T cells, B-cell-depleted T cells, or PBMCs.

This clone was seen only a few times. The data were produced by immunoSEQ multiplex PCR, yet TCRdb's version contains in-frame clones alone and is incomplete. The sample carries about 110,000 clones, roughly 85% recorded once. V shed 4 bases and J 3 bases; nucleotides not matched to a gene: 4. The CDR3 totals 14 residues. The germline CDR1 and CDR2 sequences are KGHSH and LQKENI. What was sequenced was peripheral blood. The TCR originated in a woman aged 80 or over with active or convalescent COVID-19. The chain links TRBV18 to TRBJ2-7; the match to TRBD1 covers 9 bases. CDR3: CASSLQTGGYEQYF. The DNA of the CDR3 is TGTGCCAGCTCACTGCAGACAGGGGGCTACGAGCAGTACTTC. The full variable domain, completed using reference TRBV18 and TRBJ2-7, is NAGVMQNPRHLVRRRGQEARLRCSPMKGHSHVYWYRQLPEEGLKFMVYLQKENIIDESGMPKERFSAEFPKEGPSILRIQQVVRGDSAAYFCASSLQTGGYEQYFGPGTRLTVT.